A single sample is the source of the 2 T cell receptor beta chains below, sequenced in a study of blood T cell repertoires in COVID-19. Only in-frame clones appear in the TCRdb table, and some are missing; sequencing was by immunoSEQ multiplex PCR. Of approximately 240,000 clones listed, about 88% are singletons. Sequencing was done on a sample of peripheral blood. The receptors stem from a woman aged 40 to 50 who had recovered from COVID-19.

The chain is built from TRBV12-2 and TRBJ2-5; the table gives TRBD1 as D, unverified against the DNA. TRBV12-2 is a pseudogene. CDR3 length equals 14 residues. CDR3: CASRSRDRDETQYF. The DNA for the CDR3 is TGTGCAAGTCGCTCCCGGGACAGGGATGAGACCCAGTACTTC.

Written as DNA, the CDR3 is TGTGCCAGCAGCGTAGTAACAGGGTCGTCTGGGGCCAACGTCCTGACTTTC. Translated, it gives CASSVVTGSSGANVLTF. This chain uses TRBV9 with TRBJ2-6; maybe TRBD1 (6 bases). The CDR3 spans 17 residues. V was cut by 0 bases and J by 1 base, with 11 bases left in between. The germline gives CDR1 SGDLS, CDR2 YYNGEE.